A single T cell receptor beta chain is shown here with its context. Its antigen is as yet unknown. Repertoires were generated with immunoSEQ multiplex PCR, while TCRdb's copy carries only in-frame clones and drops some. Of under 150,000 clones detected, under 95% appear once; the ten largest clones hold about 3%. V was pared by 3 bases and J by 2 bases, with 5 bases between. This CDR3 comprises 13 residues. This entry is derived from a study of T cell responses to AZD1222 COVID-19 vaccine. Study-wide results and limits: Donor demographics were predominantly white British with a female majority; clonal diversity may be underestimated.

The material was peripheral blood, obtained on day 0 of AZD1222 vaccination. J is TRBJ1-5 and V is TRBV12-3 or TRBV12-4; no definite D call. The TCR originated in an adult in good health. Here the CDR3 DNA reads TGTGCCAGCAGTTTTGACGGCAATCAGCCCCAGCATTTT. It encodes CASSFDGNQPQHF.